The T cell receptor beta chain described here comes from a study of vaccination and CD4 T cells after COVID-19. The study, taken as a whole, reports: SARS-CoV-2-reactive clonotype medians increased from about 20 to 38, not significantly.

Noted treatment: approximately 11-day PBMC culture with coronavirus spike peptide pools or control peptides (ViraFEST assay). The Oncomine TCR Beta short-read assay sequenced DNA from cultured CD4+ T cells. A single record per CDR3 protein comes from TCRdb applying MiXCR to the PCR reads. The sample lists tens of thousands of distinct CDR3 sequences; roughly two fifths were seen once. The germline gives CDR1 MNHEY, CDR2 SVGEGT. Deletions cut 0 bases from V and 4 bases from J, with 7 bases between. The CDR3 covers 14 residues. About this clonotype: Its target is not known.

The rearrangement joins TRBV6-2 or TRBV6-3 to TRBJ1-5; D unclear. Input material: CD4+ T cells from blood, cultured in vitro. The sequence came from a human donor who had recovered from COVID-19. The CDR3 DNA is TGTGCCAGCAGTTACTCAAGAGGGAATCAGCCCCAGCATTTT. Its protein product is CASSYSRGNQPQHF.